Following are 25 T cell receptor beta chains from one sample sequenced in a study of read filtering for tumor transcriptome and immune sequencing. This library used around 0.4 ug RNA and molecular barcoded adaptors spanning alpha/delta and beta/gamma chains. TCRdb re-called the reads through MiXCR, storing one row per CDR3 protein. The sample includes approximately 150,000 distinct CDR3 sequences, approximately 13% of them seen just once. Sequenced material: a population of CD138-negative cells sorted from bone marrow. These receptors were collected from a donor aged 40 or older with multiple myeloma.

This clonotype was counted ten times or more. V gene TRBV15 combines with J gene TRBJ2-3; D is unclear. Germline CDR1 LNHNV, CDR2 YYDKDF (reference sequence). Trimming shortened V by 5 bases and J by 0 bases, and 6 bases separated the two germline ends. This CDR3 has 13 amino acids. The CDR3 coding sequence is TGTGCCACCAGCCTATTTAGCACAGATACGCAGTATTTT. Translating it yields CATSLFSTDTQYF.

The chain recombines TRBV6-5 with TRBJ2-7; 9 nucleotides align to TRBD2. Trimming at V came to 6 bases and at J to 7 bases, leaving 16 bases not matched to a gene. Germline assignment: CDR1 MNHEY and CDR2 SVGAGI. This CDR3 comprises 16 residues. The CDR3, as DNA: TGTGCCAGCAGCCGACTCAAGGTAGCGGGAGTACGGGAGCAGTACTTC. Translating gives CASSRLKVAGVREQYF.

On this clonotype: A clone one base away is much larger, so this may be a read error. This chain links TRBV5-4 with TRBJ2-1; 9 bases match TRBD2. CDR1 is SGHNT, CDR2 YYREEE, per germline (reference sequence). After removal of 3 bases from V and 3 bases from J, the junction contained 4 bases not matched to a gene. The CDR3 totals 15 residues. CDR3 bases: TGTGCCAGCAGCTGGTCTAGCGGGAACTACAATGAGCAGTTCTTC. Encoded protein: CASSWSSGNYNEQFF.

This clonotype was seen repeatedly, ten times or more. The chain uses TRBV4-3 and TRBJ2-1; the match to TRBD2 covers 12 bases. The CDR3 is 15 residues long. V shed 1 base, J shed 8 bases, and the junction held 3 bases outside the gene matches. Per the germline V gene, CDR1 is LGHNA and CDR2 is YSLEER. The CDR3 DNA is TGCGCCAGCAGCCAAGGACTAGCGGGAGAGGATGAGCAGTTCTTC. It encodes CASSQGLAGEDEQFF.

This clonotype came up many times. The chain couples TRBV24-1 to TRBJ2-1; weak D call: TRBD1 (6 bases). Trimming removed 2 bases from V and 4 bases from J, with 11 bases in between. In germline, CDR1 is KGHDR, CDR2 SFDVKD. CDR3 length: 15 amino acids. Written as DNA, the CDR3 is TGTGCCACCAGTGATTCCTTGGACAGTTACAATGAGCAGTTCTTC. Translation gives CATSDSLDSYNEQFF.

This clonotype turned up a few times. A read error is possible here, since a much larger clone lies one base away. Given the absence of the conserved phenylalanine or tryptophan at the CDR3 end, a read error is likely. For the CDR3, the DNA is TGTGCCAGCAGCTTCCGGCGGGAAGGAGATACGCAGTATCTT. Translating it yields CASSFRREGDTQYL. The chain links TRBV11-2 to TRBJ2-3; D may be TRBD2 (6 bases). The CDR3 is 14 residues long. V lost 3 bases, J lost 5 bases, and 12 bases lay in between. The germline V gene has CDR1 SGHAT and CDR2 FQNNGV.

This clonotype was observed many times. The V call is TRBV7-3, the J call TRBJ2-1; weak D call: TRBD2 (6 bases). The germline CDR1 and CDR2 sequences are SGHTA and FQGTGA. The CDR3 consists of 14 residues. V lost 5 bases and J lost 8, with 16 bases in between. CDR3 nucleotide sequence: TGTGCCAGCAGCCCGGGACTTAACGGGGATGAGCAGTTCTTC. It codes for CASSPGLNGDEQFF.

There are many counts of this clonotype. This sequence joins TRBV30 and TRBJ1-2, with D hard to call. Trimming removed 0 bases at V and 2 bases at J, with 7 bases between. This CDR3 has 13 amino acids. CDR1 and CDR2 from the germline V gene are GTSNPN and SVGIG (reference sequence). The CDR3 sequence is CAWSVGQNYGYTF. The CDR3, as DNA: TGTGCCTGGAGTGTAGGGCAGAACTATGGCTACACCTTC. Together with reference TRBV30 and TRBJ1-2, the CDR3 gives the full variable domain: SQTIHQWPATLVQPVGSPLSLECTVEGTSNPNLYWYRQAAGRGLQLLFYSVGIGQISSEVPQNLSASRPQDRQFILSSKKLLLSDSGFYLCAWSVGQNYGYTFGSGTRLTVV.

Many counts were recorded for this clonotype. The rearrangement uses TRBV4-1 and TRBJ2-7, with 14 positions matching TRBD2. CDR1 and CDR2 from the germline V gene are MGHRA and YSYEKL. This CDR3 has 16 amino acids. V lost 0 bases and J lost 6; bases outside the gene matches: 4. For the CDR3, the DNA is TGCGCCAGCAGCCAAGATGGACTAGCGGGAGGTTCCGAGCAGTACTTC. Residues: CASSQDGLAGGSEQYF.

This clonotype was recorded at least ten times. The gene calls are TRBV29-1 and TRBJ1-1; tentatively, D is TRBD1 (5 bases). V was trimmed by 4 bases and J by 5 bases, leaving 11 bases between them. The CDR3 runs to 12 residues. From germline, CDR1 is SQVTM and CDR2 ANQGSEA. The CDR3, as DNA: TGCAGCGTTGGTACGGGGGGAACTGAAGCTTTCTTT. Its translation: CSVGTGGTEAFF. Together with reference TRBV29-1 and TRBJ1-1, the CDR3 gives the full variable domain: SAVISQKPSRDICQRGTSLTIQCQVDSQVTMMFWYRQQPGQSLTLIATANQGSEATYESGFVIDKFPISRPNLTFSTLTVSNMSPEDSSIYLCSVGTGGTEAFFGQGTRLTVV.

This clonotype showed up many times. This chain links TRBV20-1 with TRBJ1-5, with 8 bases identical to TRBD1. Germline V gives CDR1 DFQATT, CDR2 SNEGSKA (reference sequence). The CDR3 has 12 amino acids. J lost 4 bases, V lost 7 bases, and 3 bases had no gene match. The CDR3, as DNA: TGCAGTGTACAGGGGGGAAATCAGCCCCAGCATTTT. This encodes CSVQGGNQPQHF.

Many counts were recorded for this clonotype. The CDR3 here is CASSLLGPRDTGELFF. In nucleotides, the CDR3 is TGTGCCAGCAGCTTGTTAGGACCAAGGGACACCGGGGAGCTGTTTTTT. The chain is built from TRBV7-3 and TRBJ2-2; D ambiguous. Germline V gene sequence: CDR1 SGHTA, CDR2 FQGTGA. The CDR3 length is 16 residues. V was cut by 3 bases and J by 3 bases, with 14 bases left in between. The full variable domain, rest sourced from reference TRBV7-3 and TRBJ2-2, is GAGVSQTPSNKVTEKGKYVELRCDPISGHTALYWYRQSLGQGPEFLIYFQGTGAADDSGLPNDRFFAVRPEGSVSTLKIQRTERGDSAVYLCASSLLGPRDTGELFFGEGSRLTVL.

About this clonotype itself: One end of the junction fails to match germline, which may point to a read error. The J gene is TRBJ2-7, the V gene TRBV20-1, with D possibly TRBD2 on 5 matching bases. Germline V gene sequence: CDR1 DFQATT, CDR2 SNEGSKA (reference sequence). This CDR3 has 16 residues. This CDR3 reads CSAPPVRTEDSCEQYF. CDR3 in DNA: TGCAGTGCTCCCCCGGTTAGGACGGAGGATTCCTGCGAGCAGTACTTC.

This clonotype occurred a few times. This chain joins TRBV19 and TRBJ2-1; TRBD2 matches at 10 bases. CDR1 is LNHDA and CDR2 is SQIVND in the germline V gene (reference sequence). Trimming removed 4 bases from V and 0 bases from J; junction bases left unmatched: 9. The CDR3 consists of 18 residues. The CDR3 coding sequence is TGTGCCAGTAGTAACCCCCCCCCTAGCGGGAGCTCCTACAATGAGCAGTTCTTC. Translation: CASSNPPPSGSSYNEQFF.

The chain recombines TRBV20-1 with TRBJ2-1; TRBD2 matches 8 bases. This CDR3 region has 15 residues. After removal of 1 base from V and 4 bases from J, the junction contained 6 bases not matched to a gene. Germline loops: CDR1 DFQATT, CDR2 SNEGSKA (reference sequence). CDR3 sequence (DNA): TGCAGTGCTAGAGTGGGACTAGTGGGATACAATGAGCAGTTCTTC. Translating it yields CSARVGLVGYNEQFF.

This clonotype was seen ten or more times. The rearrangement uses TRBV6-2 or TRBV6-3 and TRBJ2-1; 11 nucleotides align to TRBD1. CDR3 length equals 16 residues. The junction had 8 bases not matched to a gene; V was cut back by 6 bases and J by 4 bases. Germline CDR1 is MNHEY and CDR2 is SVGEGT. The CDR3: CASRYDGTGGYNEQFF. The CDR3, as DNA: TGTGCCAGCAGATACGACGGGACAGGGGGGTACAATGAGCAGTTCTTC.

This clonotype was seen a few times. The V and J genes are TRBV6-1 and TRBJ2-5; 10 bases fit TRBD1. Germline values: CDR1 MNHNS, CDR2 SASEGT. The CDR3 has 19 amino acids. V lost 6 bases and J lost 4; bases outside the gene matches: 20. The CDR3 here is CASSPNRDRGSFVLETQYF. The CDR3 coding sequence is TGTGCCAGCAGCCCTAACCGGGACAGGGGCTCTTTCGTTCTAGAGACCCAGTACTTC.

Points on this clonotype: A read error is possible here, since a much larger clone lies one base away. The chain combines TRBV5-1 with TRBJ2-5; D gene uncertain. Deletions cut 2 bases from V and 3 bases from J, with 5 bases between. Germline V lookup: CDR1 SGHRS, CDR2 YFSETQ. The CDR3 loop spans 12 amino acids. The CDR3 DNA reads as TGCGCCAGCAGCTTACTGGAAGAGACCCAGTACTTC. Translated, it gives CASSLLEETQYF.

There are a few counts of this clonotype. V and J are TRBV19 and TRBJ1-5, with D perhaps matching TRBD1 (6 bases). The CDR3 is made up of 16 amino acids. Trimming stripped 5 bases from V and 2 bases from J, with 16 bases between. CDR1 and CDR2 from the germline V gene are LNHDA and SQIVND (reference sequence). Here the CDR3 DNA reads TGTGCCAGTAGTCCAATGAGTCCAGGGGGCAATCAGCCCCAGCATTTT. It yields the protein CASSPMSPGGNQPQHF.

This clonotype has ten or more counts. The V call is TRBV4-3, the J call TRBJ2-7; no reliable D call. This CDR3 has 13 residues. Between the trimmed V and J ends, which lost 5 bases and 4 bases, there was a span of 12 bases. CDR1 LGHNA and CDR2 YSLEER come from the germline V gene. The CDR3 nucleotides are TGCGCCAGCAGCGGAAGGATGGGGTACGAGCAGTACTTC. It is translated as CASSGRMGYEQYF.

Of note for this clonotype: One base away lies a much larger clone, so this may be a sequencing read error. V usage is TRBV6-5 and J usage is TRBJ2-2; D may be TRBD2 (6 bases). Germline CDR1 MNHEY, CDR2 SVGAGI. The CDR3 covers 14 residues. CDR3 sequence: CAIPGHLNARELSF. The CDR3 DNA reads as TGTGCCATCCCGGGCCATTTGAATGCCCGGGAGCTGTCTTTT.

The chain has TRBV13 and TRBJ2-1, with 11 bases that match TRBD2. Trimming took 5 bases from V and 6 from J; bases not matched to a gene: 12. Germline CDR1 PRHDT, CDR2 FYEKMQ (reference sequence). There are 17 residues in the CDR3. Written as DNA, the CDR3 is TGTGCCAGCAGCGCCCTCATAGCGGGAGGGTCTCGCAATGAGCAGTTCTTC. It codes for CASSALIAGGSRNEQFF.

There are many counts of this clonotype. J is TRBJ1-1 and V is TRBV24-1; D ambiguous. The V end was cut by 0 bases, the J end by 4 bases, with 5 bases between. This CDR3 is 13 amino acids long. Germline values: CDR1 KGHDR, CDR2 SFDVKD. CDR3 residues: CATSDLLGTEAFF. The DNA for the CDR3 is TGTGCCACCAGTGATTTGCTAGGCACTGAAGCTTTCTTT.

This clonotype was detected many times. The CDR3 loop is CASRRQEGANYNEQFF. The CDR3 DNA sequence: TGTGCCAGCAGGCGACAGGAGGGAGCTAACTACAATGAGCAGTTCTTC. The chain recombines TRBV6-5 with TRBJ2-1; D is possibly TRBD1 or TRBD2 (6 bases each). Germline assignment: CDR1 MNHEY and CDR2 SVGAGI. The CDR3 is 16 residues long. Trimming removed 6 bases at V and 3 bases at J, with 18 bases between.

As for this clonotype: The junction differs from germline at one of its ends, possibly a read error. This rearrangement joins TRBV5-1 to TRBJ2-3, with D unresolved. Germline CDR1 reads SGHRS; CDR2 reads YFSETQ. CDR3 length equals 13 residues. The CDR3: CANSLGSTDTQYF. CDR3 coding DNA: TGCGCCAACAGCTTGGGCAGCACAGATACGCAGTATTTT.